The 30 T cell receptor beta chains in this list originate from one sample, sequenced in a study of T cells in Graves' hyperthyroidism and ophthalmopathy. Authors of the study amplified TCR beta CDR3 regions from RNA transcripts. First-round RT-PCR of the TCR CDR3 relied on the HTBI primer set. TCRdb analysed the multiplex PCR reads with MiXCR anew, one entry per CDR3 protein. Of around 500,000 distinct CDR3 sequences in the sample, less than 25% were seen once. What was sequenced was blood. These receptors came from a woman in her seventies with Graves' ophthalmopathy.

The genes are TRBV6-1 and TRBJ2-1; 8 positions agree with TRBD2. Looked up from germline, CDR1 is MNHNS and CDR2 is SASEGT. The CDR3 is 19 amino acids. V shed 3 bases, J shed 0 bases, and the junction held 13 bases outside the gene matches. The CDR3 is CASSDSSSGDQNSYNEQFF. CDR3 bases: TGTGCCAGCAGTGACTCAAGTAGCGGGGATCAAAACTCCTACAATGAGCAGTTCTTC.

The table lists this clonotype with many counts. The gene calls are TRBV28 and TRBJ1-5; D not certain. There are 14 residues in the CDR3. V lost 3 bases and J lost 6, with 12 bases in between. Germline V gene data show CDR1 as MDHEN and CDR2 as SYDVKM. The CDR3 coding sequence is TGTGCCAGCAGTTTGATAGGGAGAGGTCAGCCCCAGCATTTT. It translates to CASSLIGRGQPQHF. The entire variable domain, with the rest obtained from reference TRBV28 and TRBJ1-5, is as follows: DVKVTQSSRYLVKRTGEKVFLECVQDMDHENMFWYRQDPGLGLRLIYFSYDVKMKEKGDIPEGYSVSREKKERFSLILESASTNQTSMYLCASSLIGRGQPQHFGDGTRLSIL.

About this clonotype itself: The junction shows a germline mismatch at one end, possibly a read error. The rearrangement links TRBV7-9 to TRBJ2-5; the match to TRBD1 covers 11 bases. Germline V gene lookup returns CDR1 SEHNR and CDR2 FQNEAQ (reference sequence). The CDR3 is 18 residues long. The CDR3 protein is CASRLDPGTGGYQETQYF. The CDR3 bases are TGTGCCAGCAGATTAGACCCCGGGACAGGGGGATACCAAGAGACCCAGTACTTC.

This clonotype was picked up a small number of times. This chain joins TRBV24-1 and TRBJ2-1, with TRBD2 matching over 8 bases. This CDR3 spans 15 amino acids. J was trimmed by 3 bases and V by 3 bases; bases with no gene match: 3. The germline CDR1 and CDR2 sequences are KGHDR and SFDVKD. The CDR3 protein is CATSDRREDYNEQFF. The CDR3 bases are TGTGCCACCAGTGATCGGCGGGAGGACTACAATGAGCAGTTCTTC.

This clonotype was counted between two and nine times. The rearrangement uses TRBV30 and TRBJ2-3; TRBD1 might be the D (6 bases). Germline V gives CDR1 GTSNPN, CDR2 SVGIG (reference sequence). V gave up 2 bases and J gave up 4 bases, with 19 bases separating them. The CDR3 spans 16 residues. CDR3 in amino acids: CAWSPNTQGSSDTQYF. DNA of the CDR3: TGTGCCTGGAGTCCTAATACCCAGGGGAGTTCAGATACGCAGTATTTT. The full variable domain, in which reference TRBV30 and TRBJ2-3 provide the parts outside the CDR3, is SQTIHQWPATLVQPVGSPLSLECTVEGTSNPNLYWYRQAAGRGLQLLFYSVGIGQISSEVPQNLSASRPQDRQFILSSKKLLLSDSGFYLCAWSPNTQGSSDTQYFGPGTRLTVL.

In this sample, this clonotype turned up a few times. The chain is built from TRBV28 and TRBJ2-2; TRBD2 matches at 9 bases. The J segment lost 2 bases and the V segment lost 3 bases, leaving 16 bases of the junction unmatched. Per germline, CDR1 MDHEN and CDR2 SYDVKM. This CDR3 has 20 amino acids. The CDR3 sequence is CASSFQVRGRATLNTGELFF. CDR3 sequence (DNA): TGTGCCAGCAGTTTCCAAGTGCGCGGGAGGGCGACCCTTAACACCGGGGAGCTGTTTTTT.

The chain employs TRBV13 and TRBJ2-1, with TRBD1 matching over 10 bases. Germline values: CDR1 PRHDT, CDR2 FYEKMQ (reference sequence). This CDR3 has 15 amino acids. Unmatched junction bases numbered 6, after V lost 2 bases and J lost 8 bases. The chain's CDR3 is CASSLKGQGIDEQFF. In DNA form, the CDR3 reads TGTGCCAGCAGCTTAAAGGGACAGGGGATCGATGAGCAGTTCTTC.

This clonotype was seen at least ten times. The chain uses TRBV28 and TRBJ1-5; D unclear. V lost 6 bases, J lost 1 base, and 25 bases lay in between. The CDR3 totals 19 residues. The germline gives CDR1 MDHEN, CDR2 SYDVKM. In DNA form, the CDR3 reads TGTGCCAGCAGCTCAACAACAGAATTTGGGGTAGGAAGCAATCAGCCCCAGCATTTT. Translation: CASSSTTEFGVGSNQPQHF.

This clonotype has a handful of counts. The chain recombines TRBV6-1 with TRBJ2-3; weak D call: TRBD2 (6 bases). CDR1 is MNHNS, CDR2 SASEGT, per germline. The CDR3 spans 16 residues. Trimming left V 1 base short and J 4 bases short, with 15 bases between. CDR3 region: CASSEVAGIAPDTQYF. CDR3 bases: TGTGCCAGCAGTGAAGTTGCGGGGATAGCCCCAGATACGCAGTATTTT.

This rearrangement joins TRBV10-3 to TRBJ2-6, with D perhaps TRBD1 or TRBD2 (5 bases each). The CDR3 consists of 16 residues. V dropped 11 bases and J dropped 3 bases, with 20 bases sitting between them. The V gene's germline CDR1 is ENHRY and CDR2 SYGVKD. The DNA of the CDR3 is TGTGCCGTCCCGGGGCACCCCGTTTTTGGGGCCAACGTCCTGACTTTC. Protein: CAVPGHPVFGANVLTF.

The J gene is TRBJ2-3, the V gene TRBV20-1; the D is unclear. The germline V gene has CDR1 DFQATT and CDR2 SNEGSKA (reference sequence). There are 15 residues in the CDR3. V dropped 2 bases and J dropped 1 base, with 13 bases sitting between them. For the CDR3, the DNA is TGCAGTGCTAGACGTCAAGGGCCTCGCACAGATACGCAGTATTTT. The encoded protein is CSARRQGPRTDTQYF.

The genes are TRBV19 and TRBJ1-6; weak D call: TRBD1 (5 bases). Between the trimmed V and J ends, which lost 5 bases and 9 bases, there was a span of 17 bases. This CDR3 is 15 amino acids long. The germline V gene encodes CDR1 LNHDA and CDR2 SQIVND (reference sequence). CDR3 protein: CASSQQEMRVSPLHF. The DNA of the CDR3 is TGTGCCAGTAGTCAACAGGAAATGAGGGTTTCACCCCTCCACTTT.

The V and J genes are TRBV5-1 and TRBJ1-4; unclear D gene. V lost 4 bases to trimming and J lost 6 bases, with 16 bases between them. This CDR3 region has 15 residues. From germline, CDR1 is SGHRS and CDR2 YFSETQ. The CDR3 sequence is CASSLPPGFDEKLFF. The CDR3 DNA is TGCGCCAGCAGCCTACCCCCCGGATTCGATGAAAAACTGTTTTTT.

The rearrangement links TRBV12-3 or TRBV12-4 to TRBJ2-1; 10 bases match TRBD2. The CDR3 totals 17 residues. V gave up 2 bases and J gave up 2 bases; unmatched junction bases: 6. The CDR3 region is CASSLLASGSTYNEQFF. CDR3 coding DNA: TGTGCCAGCAGTTTATTGGCTAGCGGGAGCACCTACAATGAGCAGTTCTTC.

In this sample, this clonotype turned up a few times. This chain uses TRBV28 with TRBJ1-2; a weak D match, TRBD1 (5 bases). Germline values: CDR1 MDHEN, CDR2 SYDVKM. Trimming took off 4 bases at V and 8 bases at J, with 14 bases between the two ends. This CDR3 is 13 amino acids long. CDR3 DNA: TGTGCCAGCAGTTCCCTCGGGGCGAGAGGCTACACCTTC. This sequence encodes CASSSLGARGYTF.

This chain links TRBV5-4 with TRBJ2-3, with TRBD2 as a possible D gene (6 bases). This CDR3 region has 11 residues. V was cut by 7 bases and J by 8 bases, with 11 bases left in between. The V gene's germline CDR1 is SGHNT and CDR2 YYREEE (reference sequence). The CDR3 DNA is TGTGCCAGCCGACGGGAGAGTACGCAGTATTTT. Its translation is CASRRESTQYF.

The chain has TRBV20-1 and TRBJ1-3; D is unresolved. V lost 7 bases and J 0 bases, leaving 10 bases between the germline ends. Germline CDR1 is DFQATT and CDR2 is SNEGSKA (reference sequence). CDR3 length: 13 amino acids. CDR3 region: CSGSRSSGNTIYF. The CDR3 region has the DNA TGCAGTGGCAGTAGGAGCTCTGGAAACACCATATATTTT.

This clonotype turned up a few times. The gene calls are TRBV3-1 and TRBJ1-1; D is possibly TRBD1 (6 bases). The CDR3 totals 15 residues. Trimming took 1 base from V and 0 from J, leaving 9 bases between them. CDR1 and CDR2 from the germline V gene are LGHDT and YNNKEL (reference sequence). The CDR3 here is CASSQGTGMNTEAFF. CDR3 nucleotide sequence: TGTGCCAGCAGCCAAGGAACAGGGATGAACACTGAAGCTTTCTTT. The variable domain in full, with the rest retrieved from reference TRBV3-1 and TRBJ1-1, is DTAVSQTPKYLVTQMGNDKSIKCEQNLGHDTMYWYKQDSKKFLKIMFSYNNKELIINETVPNRFSPKSPDKAHLNLHINSLELGDSAVYFCASSQGTGMNTEAFFGQGTRLTVV.

This clonotype has only a few counts. The chain has TRBV27 and TRBJ2-7; 8 bases agree with TRBD1. Germline CDR1 reads MNHEY; CDR2 reads SMNVEV (reference sequence). The junction had 8 bases not matched to a gene; V was cut back by 4 bases and J by 6 bases. This CDR3 is built from 14 residues. The CDR3 DNA follows: TGTGCCAGCAGTTCGCAGGGGGCAAATGGCGAGCAGTACTTC. Protein sequence: CASSSQGANGEQYF.

This clonotype was observed a few times. The chain is built from TRBV19 and TRBJ2-2, with 9 bases identical to TRBD2. From germline, CDR1 is LNHDA and CDR2 SQIVND (reference sequence). The CDR3 contains 15 residues. Trimming cost V 7 bases and J 4 bases; bases outside gene matches: 7. CDR3 coding DNA: TGTGCCAGTAAGGGAAGCGGGAGGTTCACCGGGGAGCTGTTTTTT. Residues: CASKGSGRFTGELFF.

Only a few counts were recorded for this clonotype. The J gene is TRBJ1-4, the V gene TRBV6-1, with 8 positions matching TRBD1. The CDR3 extends over 15 amino acids. Per the germline V gene, CDR1 is MNHNS and CDR2 is SASEGT. J lost 5 bases, V lost 2 bases, and 4 bases had no gene match. The CDR3 DNA sequence: TGTGCCAGCAGTGAATGGGACAGGAAAAATGAAAAACTGTTTTTT. Its protein product is CASSEWDRKNEKLFF.

The rearrangement uses TRBV6-2 or TRBV6-3 and TRBJ1-2; D might be TRBD1 (6 bases). The ends were cut back, 6 bases at V and 3 bases at J, with 11 bases in the middle. CDR1 and CDR2 from the germline V gene are MNHEY and SVGEGT. This CDR3 spans 13 amino acids. Here the CDR3 reads CASRRQADYGYTF. Written as DNA, the CDR3 is TGTGCCAGCAGGAGACAGGCCGACTATGGCTACACCTTC.

A few counts support this clonotype. The V gene is TRBV4-1, the J gene TRBJ2-2; D is unclear. V dropped 4 bases and J dropped 7 bases, with 16 bases sitting between them. Germline V gene data show CDR1 as MGHRA and CDR2 as YSYEKL. The CDR3 sequence is 15 residues long. CDR3 in amino acids: CASSPQPTPYGELFF. As DNA, the CDR3 is TGCGCCAGCAGCCCACAACCGACCCCTTACGGGGAGCTGTTTTTT.

V and J are TRBV6-1 and TRBJ1-1, with D uncertain. The CDR3 contains 11 residues. CDR1 and CDR2 (germline): MNHNS, SASEGT. The CDR3, as DNA: TGTGAGAAAGGGTTCTACACTGAAGCTTTCTTT. Translated: CEKGFYTEAFF.

This chain links TRBV4-1 with TRBJ1-1; D not resolved. The germline V gene has CDR1 MGHRA and CDR2 YSYEKL. Between the trimmed V and J ends, which lost 0 bases and 10 bases, there was a span of 15 bases. The CDR3 sequence is 14 residues long. The CDR3 sequence: CASSQDWARRGAFF. The CDR3 nucleotides are TGCGCCAGCAGCCAAGATTGGGCCAGGCGGGGAGCTTTCTTT.

The rearrangement joins TRBV11-2 to TRBJ2-2, with D perhaps matching TRBD2 (6 bases). Trimming took 4 bases from V and 6 from J, leaving 18 bases between them. In germline, CDR1 is SGHAT, CDR2 FQNNGV. The CDR3 contains 16 residues. The CDR3 loop is CASSSGGTRASGELFF. CDR3 nucleotides: TGTGCCAGCAGCTCCGGCGGGACTCGAGCGTCCGGGGAGCTGTTTTTT.

The V gene is TRBV7-3, the J gene TRBJ2-2; perhaps TRBD2 as D (6 bases). This CDR3 region has 15 residues. Germline V gives CDR1 SGHTA, CDR2 FQGTGA. Trimming left V 5 bases short and J 3 bases short, with 13 bases between. CDR3 residues: CASSPQGEDTGELFF. The CDR3 DNA reads TGTGCCAGCAGCCCCCAAGGGGAGGACACCGGGGAGCTGTTTTTT.

The table lists this clonotype with many counts. For the CDR3, the DNA is TGTGCCAGCAGTTTAGGGCAGAGCAATCAGCCCCAGCATTTT. Protein product: CASSLGQSNQPQHF. V usage is TRBV12-3 or TRBV12-4 and J usage is TRBJ1-5; no definite D call. The V gene lost 1 base and the J gene lost 1 base, with 5 bases spanning the gap. The CDR3 runs to 14 residues.

The rearrangement links TRBV7-9 to TRBJ1-2; no definite D call. Germline CDR1 reads SEHNR; CDR2 reads FQNEAQ (reference sequence). This CDR3 spans 13 amino acids. V gave up 2 bases and J gave up 1 base, with 5 bases separating them. CDR3 in amino acids: CASSLPINYGYTF. The CDR3 DNA follows: TGTGCCAGCAGCTTACCTATTAACTATGGCTACACCTTC. The whole variable domain, filled in from reference TRBV7-9 and TRBJ1-2, reads DTGVSQNPRHKITKRGQNVTFRCDPISEHNRLYWYRQTLGQGPEFLTYFQNEAQLEKSRLLSDRFSAERPKGSFSTLEIQRTEQGDSAMYLCASSLPINYGYTFGSGTRLTVV.

This clonotype was counted a few times. This chain uses TRBV10-3 with TRBJ2-5, with TRBD1 as a possible D gene (6 bases). Per the germline V gene, CDR1 is ENHRY and CDR2 is SYGVKD. The germline V and J ends were trimmed by 3 bases and 4 bases, with 12 bases remaining between them. The CDR3 consists of 14 residues. CDR3: CAISDRAGAETQYF. The CDR3, as DNA: TGTGCCATCAGTGATCGAGCAGGGGCAGAGACCCAGTACTTC.